The entry below describes one TCR beta chain. In germline, CDR1 is MNHEY, CDR2 SVGAGI. The length of the CDR3 is 11 residues. Trimming cost V 6 bases and J 4 bases, with 6 bases left between them. This specimen comes from a study of cytomegalovirus exposure and HLA in healthy donors. Vbeta (60) and Jbeta (13) primers were used in the PCR. The repertoire was sequenced with immunoSEQ multiplex PCR; TCRdb's copy has only in-frame clones and lacks some. Of 160,000 or so clones in the sample, more than 65% were seen once. This chain links TRBV6-5 with TRBJ1-2; D unresolved. This receptor was taken from a man aged 45-65 years in good health and CMV-seropositive. Sequencing used PBMCs. Here the CDR3 reads CASRQRYGYTF. Written as DNA, the CDR3 is TGTGCCAGCAGGCAGCGCTATGGCTACACCTTC.